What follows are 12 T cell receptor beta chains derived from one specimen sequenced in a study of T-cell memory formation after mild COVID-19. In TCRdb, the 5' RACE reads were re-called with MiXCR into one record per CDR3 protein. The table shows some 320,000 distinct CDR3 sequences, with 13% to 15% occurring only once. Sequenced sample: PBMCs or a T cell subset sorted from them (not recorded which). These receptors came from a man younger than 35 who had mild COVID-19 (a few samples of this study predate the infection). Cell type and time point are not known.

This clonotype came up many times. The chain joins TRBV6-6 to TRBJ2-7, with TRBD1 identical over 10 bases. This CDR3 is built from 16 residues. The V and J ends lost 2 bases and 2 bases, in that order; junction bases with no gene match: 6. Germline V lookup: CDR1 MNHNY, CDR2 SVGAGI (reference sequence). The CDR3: CASSYRQGASTYEQYV. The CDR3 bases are TGTGCCAGCAGTTACAGACAGGGGGCCTCGACCTACGAGCAGTACGTC.

The CDR3 is CASSLERAGLNEQFF. In nucleotides, the CDR3 is TGTGCCAGCAGCTTAGAAAGGGCAGGGTTGAATGAGCAGTTCTTC. The chain carries TRBV7-8 and TRBJ2-1, with D maybe TRBD1 (5 bases). The CDR3 contains 15 residues. V lost 1 base and J lost 7, with 14 bases in between. CDR1 is SGHVS and CDR2 is FQNEAQ in the germline V gene.

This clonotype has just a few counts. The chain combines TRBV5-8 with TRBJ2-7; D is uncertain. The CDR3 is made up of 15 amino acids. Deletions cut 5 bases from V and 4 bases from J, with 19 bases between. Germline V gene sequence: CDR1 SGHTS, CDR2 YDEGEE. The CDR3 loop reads CASRPRSSAKYEQYV. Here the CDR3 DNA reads TGTGCCAGCAGACCCCGGTCATCGGCGAAGTACGAGCAGTACGTC.

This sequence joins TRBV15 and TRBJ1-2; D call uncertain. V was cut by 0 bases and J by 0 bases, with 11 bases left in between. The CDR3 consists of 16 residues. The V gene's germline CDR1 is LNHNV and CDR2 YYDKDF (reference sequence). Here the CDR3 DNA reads TGTGCCACCAGCAGAGATCGTAGGATCTCTAACTATGGCTACACCTTC. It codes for CATSRDRRISNYGYTF. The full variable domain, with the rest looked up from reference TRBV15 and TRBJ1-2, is DAMVIQNPRYQVTQFGKPVTLSCSQTLNHNVMYWYQQKSSQAPKLLFHYYDKDFNNEADTPDNFQSRRPNTSFCFLDIRSPGLGDTAMYLCATSRDRRISNYGYTFGSGTRLTVV.

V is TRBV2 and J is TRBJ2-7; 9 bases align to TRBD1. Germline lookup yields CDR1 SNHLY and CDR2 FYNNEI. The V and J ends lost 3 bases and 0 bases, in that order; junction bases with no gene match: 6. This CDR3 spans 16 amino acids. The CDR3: CASSDPGTGHSYEQYF. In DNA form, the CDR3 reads TGTGCCAGCAGTGATCCGGGGACAGGGCACTCCTACGAGCAGTACTTC.

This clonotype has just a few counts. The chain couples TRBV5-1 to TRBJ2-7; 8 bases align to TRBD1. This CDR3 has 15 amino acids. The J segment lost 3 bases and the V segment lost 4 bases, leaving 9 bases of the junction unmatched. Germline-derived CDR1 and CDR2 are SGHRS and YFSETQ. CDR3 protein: CASSLGTGGIYEQYF. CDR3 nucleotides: TGCGCCAGCAGCCTCGGGACAGGCGGAATCTACGAGCAGTACTTC.

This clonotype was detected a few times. CDR3 sequence reads: CAISESGAPRYNEQFF. The CDR3 DNA is TGTGCCATCAGTGAGTCTGGGGCGCCCCGTTACAATGAGCAGTTCTTC. The chain is built from TRBV10-3 and TRBJ2-1, with D tentatively TRBD1 (5 bases). CDR1 and CDR2 from the germline V gene are ENHRY and SYGVKD. Trimming removed 0 bases at V and 4 bases at J, with 13 bases between. The CDR3 loop spans 16 amino acids.

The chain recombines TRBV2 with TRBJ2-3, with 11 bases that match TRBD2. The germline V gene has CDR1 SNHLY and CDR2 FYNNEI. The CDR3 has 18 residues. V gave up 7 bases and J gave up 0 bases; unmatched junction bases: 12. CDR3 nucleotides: TGTGCCAGCACCCCCCCCGCGACTAGCGGGAAGAGCACAGATACGCAGTATTTT. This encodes CASTPPATSGKSTDTQYF.

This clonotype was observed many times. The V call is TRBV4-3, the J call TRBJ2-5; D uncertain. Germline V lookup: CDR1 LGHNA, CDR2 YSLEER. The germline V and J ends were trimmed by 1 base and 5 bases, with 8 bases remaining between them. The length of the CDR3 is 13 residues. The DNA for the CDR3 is TGCGCCAGCAGCCAAGGTGCTTCGGAGACCCAGTACTTC. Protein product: CASSQGASETQYF.

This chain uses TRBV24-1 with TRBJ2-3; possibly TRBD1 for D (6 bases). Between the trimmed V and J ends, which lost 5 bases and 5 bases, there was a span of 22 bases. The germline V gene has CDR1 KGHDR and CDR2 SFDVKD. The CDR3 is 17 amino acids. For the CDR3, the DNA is TGTGCCACCAGTGTGAGCTGGGACAAATACGGGAAAGATACGCAGTATTTT. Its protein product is CATSVSWDKYGKDTQYF.

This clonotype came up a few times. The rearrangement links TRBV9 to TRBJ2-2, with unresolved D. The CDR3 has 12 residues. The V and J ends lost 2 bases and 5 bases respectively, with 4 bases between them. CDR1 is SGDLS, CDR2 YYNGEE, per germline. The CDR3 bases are TGTGCCAGCAGCGTTAGTACCGGGGAGCTGTTTTTT. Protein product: CASSVSTGELFF.

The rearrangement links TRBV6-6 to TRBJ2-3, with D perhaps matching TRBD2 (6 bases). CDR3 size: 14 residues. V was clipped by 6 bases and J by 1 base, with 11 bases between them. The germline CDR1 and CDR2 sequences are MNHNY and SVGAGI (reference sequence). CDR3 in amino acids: CASRGGFGTDTQYF. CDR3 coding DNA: TGTGCCAGCAGGGGAGGATTTGGCACAGATACGCAGTATTTT.